Listed below are T cell receptor beta chains from one sample, sequenced in a study of OX40 agonist ivuxolimab in advanced cancers. Sequencing used immunoSEQ multiplex PCR; TCRdb keeps in-frame clones, though not all of them. The table has tens of thousands of clones, around 80% seen once; the top ten hold 1.5% to 2%. This specimen consisted of CD4+ or CD8+ T cells sorted from blood, obtained in a trial of the OX40 agonist ivuxolimab. These receptors all stem from an adult with an advanced solid tumor such as melanoma, head and neck, liver or kidney cancer. CDR3s include the opening cysteine and the closing phenylalanine or tryptophan. Fields, in order: V gene, J gene, D gene, clone size, CDR3 DNA, CDR3 protein. The D gene is left open where the match is weak. Size tells how often a clone was seen (once, few, many) or the class of an expanded clone, and some rows leave it out.

>TRBV10-3|TRBJ2-7|TRBD2|.
TGTGCCACCACAGGGACTAGCGGAACCTACGAGCAGTACTTC
CATTGTSGTYEQYF
>TRBV11-2|TRBJ2-7|.|.
TGTGCCAGCAGCTTATCGACAGCACTCTACGAGCAGTACTTC
CASSLSTALYEQYF
>TRBV6-5|TRBJ2-7|.|.
TGTGCCAGCAACACTGGGACGGCCGAGCAGTACTTC
CASNTGTAEQYF
>TRBV7-2|TRBJ1-2|.|.
TGTGCCAGCAGCCCCCAGGGGCGGGGGGGCGTTTATGGCTACACCTTC
CASSPQGRGGVYGYTF
>TRBV6-5|TRBJ2-4|TRBD1|.
TGTGCCAGCAGCCCGACCAGGGGGCGGAACATTCAGTACTTC
CASSPTRGRNIQYF
>TRBV9|TRBJ2-5|.|.
TGTGCCAGCAGCGTAGGAGAAGAGACCCAGTACTTC
CASSVGEETQYF
>TRBV7-9|TRBJ1-1|.|.
TGTGCCAGCAGTCAAGACACCCTTGAAGCTTTCTTT
CASSQDTLEAFF
>TRBV18|TRBJ2-5|.|.
TGTGCCAGCTCATTCCCAGGACAGCAAGAGACCCAGTACTTC
CASSFPGQQETQYF
>TRBV27|TRBJ2-4|.|.
TGTGCCAGCAGAGGATTCGGAGAAAACATTCAGTACTTC
CASRGFGENIQYF
>TRBV6-1|TRBJ2-7|.|.
TGTGCCAGCAGGACCCCCTACGAGCAGTACTTC
CASRTPYEQYF
>TRBV5-1|TRBJ1-1|.|.
TGCGCCAGCAGCCCGGGAAGGCACACTGAAGCTTTCTTT
CASSPGRHTEAFF
>TRBV30|TRBJ1-2|TRBD1|.
TGTGCCTGGTCGACAGGGTCCCATGGCTACACCTTC
CAWSTGSHGYTF
>TRBV10-3|TRBJ2-1|.|.
TGTGCCATCAGTGATGATCGGGGGAATGAGCAGTTCTTC
CAISDDRGNEQFF
>TRBV18|TRBJ2-3|.|.
TGTGCCAGCTCACCACTAGCATCGGGCACAGATACGCAGTATTTT
CASSPLASGTDTQYF
>TRBV6-1|TRBJ2-7|.|.
TGTGCCAGCGCCGGCGTGGCTTCCCGGGAGCAGTACTTC
CASAGVASREQYF
>TRBV28|TRBJ1-5|.|.
TGTGCCAGCAGGTCGTACAGCCAGCCCCAGCATTTT
CASRSYSQPQHF
>TRBV7-2|TRBJ2-7|TRBD1|few
TGTGCCAGCAGCTCCTGGACAGGGCCGAGCTCCTACGAGCAGTACTTC
CASSSWTGPSSYEQYF
>TRBV27|TRBJ1-2|TRBD1|.
TGTGCCAGCAGTGGGGACAGGGGATTCTATGGCTACACCTTC
CASSGDRGFYGYTF
>TRBV28|TRBJ2-5|.|.
TGTGCCAGCAGTACGCGTCCCACTCAAGAGACCCAGTACTTC
CASSTRPTQETQYF
>TRBV18|TRBJ1-3|.|.
TGTGCCAGCTCACAGGATTGGGGAAACACCATATATTTT
CASSQDWGNTIYF
>TRBV28|TRBJ1-2|.|.
TGTGCCAGCTCGGGACACCTCGGAGATGGCTACACCTTC
CASSGHLGDGYTF
>TRBV18|TRBJ2-1|.|.
TGTGCCAGCTCACCACCGGTGGTGCCCTACAATGAGCAGTTCTTC
CASSPPVVPYNEQFF
>TRBV19|TRBJ1-5|TRBD1|.
TGTGCCAGTAGTATAGGGACAGGGGGGAATCAGCCCCAGCATTTT
CASSIGTGGNQPQHF